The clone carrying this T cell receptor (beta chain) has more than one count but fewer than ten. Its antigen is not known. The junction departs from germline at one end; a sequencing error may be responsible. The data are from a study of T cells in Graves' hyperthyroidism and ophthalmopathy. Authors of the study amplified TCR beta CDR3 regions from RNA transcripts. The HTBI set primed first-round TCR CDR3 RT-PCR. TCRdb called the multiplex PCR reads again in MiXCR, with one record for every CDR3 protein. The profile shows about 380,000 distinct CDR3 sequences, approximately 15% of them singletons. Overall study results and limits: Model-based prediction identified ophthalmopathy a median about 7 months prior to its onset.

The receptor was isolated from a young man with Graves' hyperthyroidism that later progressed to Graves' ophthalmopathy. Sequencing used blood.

Written as DNA, the CDR3 is TGCGCCAGCAGCCAAGCGGGGTTAGGGTCCTACGAGCAGTACTTC. Its protein product is CASSQAGLGSYEQYF. The J gene is TRBJ2-7, the V gene TRBV5-5, with TRBD2 matching over 7 bases. The CDR3 runs to 15 residues. Germline V gene data show CDR1 as SGHKS and CDR2 as YYEKEE (reference sequence).